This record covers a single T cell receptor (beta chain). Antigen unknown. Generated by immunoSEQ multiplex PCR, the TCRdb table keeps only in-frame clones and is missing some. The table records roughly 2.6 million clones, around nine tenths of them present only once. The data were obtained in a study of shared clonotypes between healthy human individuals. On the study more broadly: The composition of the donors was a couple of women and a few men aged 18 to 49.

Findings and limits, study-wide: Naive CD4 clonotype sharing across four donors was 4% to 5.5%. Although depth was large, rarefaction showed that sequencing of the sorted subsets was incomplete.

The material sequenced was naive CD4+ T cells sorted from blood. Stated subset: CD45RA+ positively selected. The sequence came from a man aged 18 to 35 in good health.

The CDR3 sequence: CASSAWISGELFF. The CDR3, as DNA: TGTGCCAGCAGCGCCTGGATTTCGGGGGAGCTGTTTTTT. This chain links TRBV9 with TRBJ2-2; D not certain. V was shortened by 3 bases and J by 8 bases, with 11 bases between the two germline ends. The CDR3 sequence is 13 residues long. The germline gives CDR1 SGDLS, CDR2 YYNGEE.